One and the same sample provided the 21 T cell receptor beta chains below, sequenced in a study of human T cells and chemical hapten exposure. TCRdb reanalysed the RACE reads using MiXCR and keeps one entry per CDR3 protein. The table shows about 70,000 distinct CDR3 sequences, with 8.5% to 9% occurring only once. Time point meaning: patch test 2, 6 weeks after DPC sensitization. As to treatment: therapeutic diphenylcyclopropenone sensitization with weekly scalp DPC. The sample consisted of whole blood, taken in connection with sensitization to the hapten diphenylcyclopropenone (DPC). The receptor set was obtained from a woman in her 50s with alopecia areata. Some clones in this sample may be carry-over from other donors' samples.

The chain carries TRBV10-3 and TRBJ1-4; TRBD1 matches 7 bases. CDR3 length: 15 amino acids. The germline V gene has CDR1 ENHRY and CDR2 SYGVKD. Trimming cost V 5 bases and J 7 bases; bases outside gene matches: 10. CDR3 residues: CAISQTGKEGEKLFF. For the CDR3, the DNA is TGTGCCATCAGTCAGACAGGGAAGGAGGGTGAAAAACTGTTTTTT.

This clonotype was counted many times. The CDR3 nucleotides are TGTGCCAGCAGCTTAACGGGAATCGCTGAAGCTTTCTTT. It codes for CASSLTGIAEAFF. This chain uses TRBV7-2 with TRBJ1-1; D unresolved. CDR3 size: 13 residues. Germline V CDR1 and CDR2: SGHTA, FQGNSA. V lost 2 bases, J lost 6 bases, and 10 bases lay in between.

The chain has TRBV5-4 and TRBJ2-3, with D perhaps matching TRBD1 (6 bases). Deletions cut 2 bases from V and 3 bases from J, with 16 bases between. Germline V gives CDR1 SGHNT, CDR2 YYREEE (reference sequence). The CDR3 length is 16 residues. CDR3 nucleotide sequence: TGTGCCAGCAGCTTTGCTGGGGGCGGTACTACAGATACGCAGTATTTT. Translating it yields CASSFAGGGTTDTQYF.

This clonotype was found many times. The chain links TRBV27 to TRBJ2-3; D not certain. CDR3 size: 11 residues. Germline V gives CDR1 MNHEY, CDR2 SMNVEV (reference sequence). Trimming took off 10 bases at V and 5 bases at J, with 10 bases between the two ends. CDR3 residues: CATLERDTQYF. The CDR3 DNA is TGTGCCACTCTTGAGCGAGATACGCAGTATTTT.

This clonotype has at least ten counts. The chain couples TRBV3-1 to TRBJ2-1; D is undetermined. Germline V lookup: CDR1 LGHDT, CDR2 YNNKEL (reference sequence). The ends were cut back, 1 base at V and 8 bases at J, with 3 bases in the middle. This CDR3 comprises 11 residues. The CDR3 DNA is TGTGCCAGCAGCCAAGTTTATGAGCAGTTCTTC. Its translation is CASSQVYEQFF.

This chain links TRBV28 with TRBJ1-1, with 8 bases matching TRBD1. Germline V gives CDR1 MDHEN, CDR2 SYDVKM. The CDR3 covers 14 residues. V lost 10 bases to trimming and J lost 1 base; unmatched junction nucleotides: 8. CDR3 bases: TGTGCCACGGCGGCAGGGGGCCCGAACACTGAAGCTTTCTTT. Its translation: CATAAGGPNTEAFF.

This clonotype has just a few counts. CDR3 sequence: CSGGGQGSTDTQYF. CDR3 sequence (DNA): TGCAGCGGAGGGGGGCAGGGCAGCACAGATACGCAGTATTTT. V usage is TRBV29-1 and J usage is TRBJ2-3; D is possibly TRBD1 or TRBD2 (6 bases each). This CDR3 region has 14 residues. CDR1 and CDR2 (germline): SQVTM, ANQGSEA. The V and J ends lost 7 bases and 0 bases respectively, with 14 bases between them.

Only a few counts were recorded for this clonotype. The chain joins TRBV7-6 to TRBJ1-6; TRBD1 is a possible D gene (6 bases). Per the germline V gene, CDR1 is SGHVS and CDR2 is FNYEAQ. V lost 5 bases and J 5 bases, leaving 10 bases between the germline ends. This CDR3 is 14 amino acids long. The DNA for the CDR3 is TGTGCCAGCAGCGCAGGGGTCGATAATTCACCCCTCCACTTT. Residues: CASSAGVDNSPLHF. Combining the CDR3 with reference TRBV7-6 and TRBJ1-6 gives the whole variable domain GAGVSQSPRYKVTKRGQDVALRCDPISGHVSLYWYRQALGQGPEFLTYFNYEAQQDKSGLPNDRFSAERPEGSISTLTIQRTEQRDSAMYRCASSAGVDNSPLHFGNGTRLTVT.

This clonotype was found many times. The V and J genes are TRBV5-1 and TRBJ2-7, with D tentatively TRBD1 (5 bases). The V and J ends lost 2 bases and 5 bases respectively, with 8 bases between them. Germline CDR1 reads SGHRS; CDR2 reads YFSETQ. The CDR3 contains 12 residues. The CDR3 region is CASSLKGDEQYF. The DNA of the CDR3 is TGCGCCAGCAGCTTAAAAGGGGACGAGCAGTACTTC.

In its sample, this clonotype was seen many times. The genes are TRBV5-1 and TRBJ1-1; D gene uncertain. The CDR3 extends over 13 amino acids. CDR1 is SGHRS, CDR2 YFSETQ, per germline. Trimming took off 4 bases at V and 0 bases at J, with 7 bases between the two ends. Here the CDR3 reads CASSPLVNTEAFF. CDR3 in DNA: TGCGCCAGCAGCCCCCTGGTGAACACTGAAGCTTTCTTT.

This clonotype was seen ten or more times. The gene calls are TRBV20-1 and TRBJ1-1; D remains ambiguous. V lost 1 base, J lost 7 bases, and 13 bases lay in between. Germline values: CDR1 DFQATT, CDR2 SNEGSKA (reference sequence). The CDR3 is made up of 13 amino acids. This chain's CDR3 is CSARGVTSFEAFF. DNA of the CDR3: TGCAGTGCTAGAGGTGTAACCAGTTTTGAAGCTTTCTTT.

This clonotype was observed at least ten times. The chain combines TRBV29-1 with TRBJ1-3; D unresolved. The V end was cut by 4 bases, the J end by 4 bases, with 8 bases between. The CDR3 totals 12 residues. CDR1 is SQVTM, CDR2 ANQGSEA, per germline. The CDR3 here is CSVVGLGNTIYF. CDR3 sequence (DNA): TGCAGCGTTGTAGGGCTCGGAAACACCATATATTTT. Full variable domain (missing parts from reference TRBV29-1 and TRBJ1-3): SAVISQKPSRDICQRGTSLTIQCQVDSQVTMMFWYRQQPGQSLTLIATANQGSEATYESGFVIDKFPISRPNLTFSTLTVSNMSPEDSSIYLCSVVGLGNTIYFGEGSWLTVV.

Concerning this clonotype: This could be a read error, since a much larger clone is one nucleotide away. This rearrangement joins TRBV20-1 to TRBJ1-5, with a weak D call TRBD1 (5 bases). In germline, CDR1 is DFQATT, CDR2 SNEGSKA (reference sequence). The CDR3 sequence is 14 residues long. The CDR3 here is CGARVGGGHQPQHF. As DNA, the CDR3 is TGCGGTGCTAGAGTTGGGGGAGGGCATCAGCCCCAGCATTTT.

CDR3 region: CSVEVSVADTQYF. The CDR3 DNA sequence: TGCAGCGTTGAGGTGTCGGTAGCAGATACGCAGTATTTT. The V call is TRBV29-1, the J call TRBJ2-3; no reliable D call. V lost 3 bases and J lost 4, with 11 bases in between. This CDR3 has 13 residues. Germline lookup yields CDR1 SQVTM and CDR2 ANQGSEA.

This clonotype was seen a handful of times. The chain combines TRBV28 with TRBJ2-3; D might be TRBD2 (5 bases). Germline V gives CDR1 MDHEN, CDR2 SYDVKM. The CDR3 runs to 15 residues. The V gene lost 4 bases and the J gene lost 1 base, with 12 bases spanning the gap. The CDR3 reads CASSSGGLGTDTQYF. The CDR3 DNA sequence: TGTGCCAGCAGTTCGGGCGGGTTGGGCACAGATACGCAGTATTTT.

This clonotype was seen more than once but under ten times. J is TRBJ2-5 and V is TRBV20-1; maybe TRBD2 (7 bases). Trimming cost V 1 base and J 2 bases, with 17 bases left between them. The CDR3 is made up of 16 amino acids. Germline V gives CDR1 DFQATT, CDR2 SNEGSKA (reference sequence). DNA of the CDR3: TGCAGTGCTAGAGTCCGGTACGGGGGGCCGCAAGAGACCCAGTACTTC. This codes for CSARVRYGGPQETQYF.

The chain recombines TRBV2 with TRBJ2-7; D is possibly TRBD1 (7 bases). The V and J ends lost 6 bases and 0 bases respectively, with 12 bases between them. Germline V gene data show CDR1 as SNHLY and CDR2 as FYNNEI. The CDR3 contains 14 residues. The CDR3 reads CASRRGDSSYEQYF. CDR3 sequence (DNA): TGTGCCAGCAGGAGGGGGGACAGCTCCTACGAGCAGTACTTC.

This clonotype was picked up a small number of times. This chain links TRBV18 with TRBJ1-1, with D possibly matching TRBD1 (5 bases). The germline gives CDR1 KGHSH, CDR2 LQKENI. Deletions cut 0 bases from V and 6 bases from J, with 5 bases between. The CDR3 runs 12 residues. The CDR3 loop reads CASSPPGPEAFF. CDR3 sequence (DNA): TGTGCCAGCTCACCACCGGGGCCTGAAGCTTTCTTT.

This clonotype was recorded at least ten times. The genes are TRBV5-1 and TRBJ1-5; D might be TRBD1 (5 bases). CDR3 length: 15 amino acids. Trimming stripped 0 bases from V and 3 bases from J, with 10 bases between. The germline gives CDR1 SGHRS, CDR2 YFSETQ. CDR3 DNA: TGCGCCAGCAGCTTGGCCGGGGGATTCAATCAGCCCCAGCATTTT. Translating it yields CASSLAGGFNQPQHF.

In this sample, this clonotype turned up many times. V and J are TRBV19 and TRBJ1-2; TRBD1 aligns across 7 bases. CDR3 size: 14 residues. The junction had 3 bases not matched to a gene; V was cut back by 5 bases and J by 0 bases. Germline V gene lookup returns CDR1 LNHDA and CDR2 SQIVND (reference sequence). The CDR3 bases are TGTGCCAGTAGTCCCGGGACAGCTAACTATGGCTACACCTTC. Translation gives CASSPGTANYGYTF.

The chain is built from TRBV29-1 and TRBJ2-2; D unresolved. Germline V lookup: CDR1 SQVTM, CDR2 ANQGSEA. V lost 7 bases and J 11 bases, leaving 14 bases between the germline ends. The CDR3 runs to 11 residues. The CDR3 bases are TGCAGCGCCTCCTTAGATGTAGAGCTGTTTTTT. The encoded protein is CSASLDVELFF.